This T cell receptor beta chain stems from a study of breast tumors, draining lymph nodes, adjacent tissues. General study findings and limits: Luminal-like breast cancer showed significantly greater tumor-nontumor repertoire similarity than basal-like breast cancer did.

This clonotype came up many times. Its antigen is undetermined. Samples came from axillary lymph nodes draining the breast cancer. In TCRdb, the multiplex PCR reads were re-called with MiXCR into one record per CDR3 protein. Here the sample spans about 230,000 distinct CDR3 sequences, about 30% being singletons. This TCR came from a female donor with breast cancer. Some clones in this sample may be carry-over from other donors' samples. Input material: axillary lymph node tissue.

The CDR3 DNA reads as TGTGCCAGCAGCACTCCGGACAGTCCCTACGAGCAGTACTTC. This gives the protein CASSTPDSPYEQYF. The V gene is TRBV12-3 or TRBV12-4, the J gene TRBJ2-7; the D gene is possibly TRBD1 (6 bases). V was clipped by 6 bases and J by 2 bases, with 14 bases between them. CDR3 size: 14 residues.